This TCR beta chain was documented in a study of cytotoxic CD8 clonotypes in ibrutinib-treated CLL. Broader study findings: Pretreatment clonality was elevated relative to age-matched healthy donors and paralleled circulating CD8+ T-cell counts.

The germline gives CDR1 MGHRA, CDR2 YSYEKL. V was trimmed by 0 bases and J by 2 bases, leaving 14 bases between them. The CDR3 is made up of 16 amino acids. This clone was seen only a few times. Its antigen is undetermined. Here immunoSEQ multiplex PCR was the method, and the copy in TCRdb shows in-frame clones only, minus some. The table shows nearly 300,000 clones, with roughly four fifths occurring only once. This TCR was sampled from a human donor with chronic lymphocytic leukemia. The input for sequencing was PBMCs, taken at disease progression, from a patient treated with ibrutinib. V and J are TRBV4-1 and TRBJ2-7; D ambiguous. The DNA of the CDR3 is TGCGCCAGCAGCCAAGAACACGGGCCCTCGGCCTACGAGCAGTACTTC. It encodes CASSQEHGPSAYEQYF.